These T cell receptor beta chains were read from a single sample in a study of read filtering for tumor transcriptome and immune sequencing. In TCRdb, the reads were re-called with MiXCR into one record per CDR3 protein. The data contain 15,000 to 20,000 distinct CDR3 sequences, roughly 23% of them singletons. Sequenced input: a population of CD138-negative cells sorted from bone marrow. The receptors stem from a donor aged 40 or over with multiple myeloma. The CDR3 runs from the conserved cysteine through the conserved F or W. Each record gives: V gene, D gene, clone size, J gene, CDR3 protein, CDR3 DNA. A D gene is named only where the DNA matches it firmly. Clone size appears in some rows only: once, few, many, or a class for an expanded clone.

V: TRBV7-9; D: TRBD1; size: many; J: TRBJ2-2; CDR3: CASSSRDRGTGELFF; DNA: TGTGCCAGCAGCTCTCGGGACAGGGGCACCGGGGAGCTGTTTTTT
V: TRBV29-1; D: -; size: many; J: TRBJ2-7; CDR3: CSVAPGAYEQYF; DNA: TGCAGCGTTGCTCCCGGCGCTTACGAGCAGTACTTC
V: TRBV6-6; D: -; size: many; J: TRBJ2-7; CDR3: CASSDPNEQYF; DNA: TGTGCCAGCAGCGATCCGAACGAGCAGTACTTC
V: TRBV19; D: TRBD2; size: -; J: TRBJ2-1; CDR3: CASSIPWTSGNNEQFF; DNA: TGTGCCAGTAGTATTCCTTGGACTAGCGGCAACAATGAGCAGTTCTTC
V: TRBV7-9; D: -; size: many; J: TRBJ2-7; CDR3: CASSLSDQYEQYF; DNA: TGTGCCAGCAGCCTGTCGGATCAGTACGAGCAGTACTTC
V: TRBV29-1; D: TRBD1; size: many; J: TRBJ1-2; CDR3: CSVERDAGTDGYTF; DNA: TGCAGCGTTGAAAGGGATGCAGGGACAGATGGCTACACCTTC
V: TRBV20-1; D: -; size: many; J: TRBJ2-7; CDR3: CSAREVRGPYEQYF; DNA: TGCAGTGCTAGAGAGGTGCGGGGGCCCTACGAGCAGTACTTC
V: TRBV19; D: TRBD2; size: many; J: TRBJ2-3; CDR3: CASSVLAGLRDTQYF; DNA: TGTGCCAGTAGTGTCCTAGCGGGATTGAGAGATACGCAGTATTTT
V: TRBV7-9; D: TRBD2; size: once; J: TRBJ2-7; CDR3: CASSPSLGASGTYEQYF; DNA: TGTGCCAGCAGCCCTTCATTAGGGGCTAGCGGAACCTACGAGCAGTACTTC
V: TRBV28; D: -; size: many; J: TRBJ1-5; CDR3: CASSPGIHQPQHF; DNA: TGTGCCAGCAGTCCGGGAATACATCAGCCCCAGCATTTT
V: TRBV5-1; D: TRBD2; size: many; J: TRBJ2-3; CDR3: CASSPSGSPTDTQYF; DNA: TGCGCCAGCAGCCCCAGCGGGAGCCCCACAGATACGCAGTATTTT
V: TRBV20-1; D: TRBD2; size: many; J: TRBJ2-1; CDR3: CSASGLAGVSYNEQFF; DNA: TGCAGTGCAAGCGGACTAGCGGGAGTATCGTACAATGAGCAGTTCTTC
V: TRBV20-1; D: TRBD2; size: -; J: TRBJ2-5; CDR3: CSARRLAQGTETQYF; DNA: TGCAGTGCCCGTAGACTAGCGCAAGGGACAGAGACCCAGTACTTC
V: TRBV27; D: TRBD2; size: many; J: TRBJ2-7; CDR3: CASSLSRGRLAGGEDEQYF; DNA: TGTGCCAGCAGTTTATCCCGAGGAAGACTAGCGGGAGGGGAAGACGAGCAGTACTTC
V: TRBV28; D: TRBD1; size: -; J: TRBJ2-3; CDR3: CANIIDRGSDTQYF; DNA: TGTGCCAACATCATAGACAGGGGGTCAGATACGCAGTATTTT
V: TRBV5-1; D: -; size: many; J: TRBJ2-1; CDR3: CASSSGFSYNEQFF; DNA: TGCGCCAGCAGCTCAGGGTTCTCCTACAATGAGCAGTTCTTC
V: TRBV29-1; D: TRBD2; size: -; J: TRBJ2-5; CDR3: CSVGAGVTSRKETQYF; DNA: TGCAGCGTTGGAGCGGGGGTGACTAGCAGGAAAGAGACCCAGTACTTC
V: TRBV5-3; D: TRBD2; size: medium-sized; J: TRBJ2-5; CDR3: CARSSPVTSGREYQETQYF; DNA: TGTGCCAGAAGCTCTCCTGTGACTAGCGGGAGGGAGTACCAAGAGACCCAGTACTTC
V: TRBV19; D: TRBD2; size: many; J: TRBJ2-2; CDR3: CASSIAGGSGELFF; DNA: TGTGCCAGTAGTATAGCGGGAGGCTCCGGGGAGCTGTTTTTT
V: TRBV28; D: TRBD2; size: many; J: TRBJ2-3; CDR3: CASSLGLAGVHTQYF; DNA: TGTGCCAGCAGTCTGGGGCTAGCGGGAGTACATACGCAGTATTTT
V: TRBV12-3/TRBV12-4; D: TRBD1; size: -; J: TRBJ2-2; CDR3: CASSPRTGGTGELFF; DNA: TGTGCCAGCAGTCCGCGGACAGGGGGGACCGGGGAGCTGTTTTTT
V: TRBV5-6; D: -; size: medium-sized; J: TRBJ2-1; CDR3: CASSPVFGEQFF; DNA: TGTGCCAGCAGCCCCGTGTTCGGTGAGCAGTTCTTC
V: TRBV20-1; D: TRBD2; size: many; J: TRBJ2-1; CDR3: CSASGRAAYNEQFF; DNA: TGCAGTGCTAGCGGGAGGGCCGCGTACAATGAGCAGTTCTTC
V: TRBV14; D: TRBD1; size: -; J: TRBJ2-1; CDR3: CASTNAGGRSFNEQFF; DNA: TGCGCCAGCACCAACGCAGGGGGCAGGAGTTTCAATGAGCAGTTCTTC
V: TRBV18; D: TRBD2; size: -; J: TRBJ2-5; CDR3: CASSRLAGNQETQYF; DNA: TGTGCCAGCTCACGACTAGCGGGTAACCAAGAGACCCAGTACTTC
V: TRBV19; D: -; size: few; J: TRBJ2-2; CDR3: CASSMNERAAGELFF; DNA: TGTGCCAGTAGTATGAATGAAAGGGCGGCCGGGGAGCTGTTTTTT
V: TRBV6-5; D: -; size: many; J: TRBJ1-1; CDR3: CASSYVLGGGTEAFF; DNA: TGTGCCAGCAGTTATGTTCTCGGGGGAGGCACTGAAGCTTTCTTT
V: TRBV20-1; D: -; size: few; J: TRBJ2-7; CDR3: CSARSGRGEQYF; DNA: TGCAGTGCTAGGTCCGGACGAGGGGAGCAGTACTTC
V: TRBV5-4; D: TRBD2; size: many; J: TRBJ2-7; CDR3: CASRSGTRGDEQYF; DNA: TGTGCCAGCAGATCCGGGACTAGGGGCGACGAGCAGTACTTC
V: TRBV5-6; D: -; size: many; J: TRBJ2-1; CDR3: CASSPGGTAPQQFF; DNA: TGTGCCAGCAGCCCGGGGGGCACAGCGCCCCAGCAGTTCTTC
V: TRBV27; D: TRBD2; size: few; J: TRBJ2-1; CDR3: CASSLLLAGEQFF; DNA: TGTGCCAGCAGTCTCCTACTAGCGGGGGAGCAGTTCTTC
V: TRBV19; D: TRBD1; size: many; J: TRBJ2-7; CDR3: CASSITGASDYEQYF; DNA: TGTGCCAGTAGTATCACAGGGGCCAGCGACTACGAGCAGTACTTC
V: TRBV7-2; D: -; size: many; J: TRBJ2-1; CDR3: CASSFGGTYNEQFF; DNA: TGTGCCAGCAGCTTCGGCGGGACTTACAATGAGCAGTTCTTC
V: TRBV28; D: -; size: many; J: TRBJ2-6; CDR3: CASSSLFFGAGDSGANVLTF; DNA: TGTGCCAGCAGTTCTCTTTTCTTCGGGGCAGGTGATTCTGGGGCCAACGTCCTGACTTTC
V: TRBV28; D: TRBD2; size: many; J: TRBJ2-7; CDR3: CASSPREDRAPEQYF; DNA: TGTGCCAGCAGTCCACGGGAGGATCGGGCCCCCGAGCAGTACTTC
V: TRBV6-5; D: -; size: many; J: TRBJ1-1; CDR3: CASSWVRNTEAFF; DNA: TGTGCCAGCAGCTGGGTCCGGAACACTGAAGCTTTCTTT
V: TRBV28; D: TRBD1; size: -; J: TRBJ2-5; CDR3: CASSPDRGRQETQYF; DNA: TGTGCCAGCAGCCCGGACAGGGGGCGACAAGAGACCCAGTACTTC
V: TRBV25-1; D: -; size: once; J: TRBJ1-1; CDR3: CASISRGGTEAFF; DNA: TGTGCCAGCATCAGCCGAGGGGGGACTGAAGCTTTCTTT
V: TRBV20-1; D: TRBD1; size: medium-sized; J: TRBJ1-1; CDR3: CSARDVAGRGQSWNTEAFF; DNA: TGCAGTGCTAGAGATGTGGCGGGCAGGGGGCAATCGTGGAACACTGAAGCTTTCTTT
V: TRBV28; D: -; size: medium-sized; J: TRBJ2-7; CDR3: CASSFSPSVSSYEQYF; DNA: TGTGCCAGCAGTTTCTCCCCTAGCGTGAGCTCCTACGAGCAGTACTTC
V: TRBV2; D: -; size: medium-sized; J: TRBJ2-3; CDR3: CASNKVVADTQYF; DNA: TGTGCCAGCAATAAAGTAGTAGCAGATACGCAGTATTTT
V: TRBV25-1; D: -; size: few; J: TRBJ1-6; CDR3: CASSLSGGRNSPLHF; DNA: TGTGCCAGCAGTTTATCGGGAGGCCGCAATTCACCCCTCCACTTT
V: TRBV11-2; D: TRBD1; size: once; J: TRBJ1-1; CDR3: CASSLEGQGLSTEAFF; DNA: TGTGCCAGCAGCTTAGAAGGACAGGGACTCAGCACTGAAGCTTTCTTC
V: TRBV21-1; D: -; size: -; J: TRBJ2-7; CDR3: CASHRAGSYEQYF; DNA: TGTGCCAGCCACCGGGCGGGGTCCTACGAGCAGTACTTC
V: TRBV14; D: -; size: many; J: TRBJ2-3; CDR3: CASSPSRFTTQYF; DNA: TGTGCCAGCAGCCCCTCCCGTTTTACCACGCAGTATTTT
V: TRBV28; D: TRBD2; size: many; J: TRBJ2-7; CDR3: CATTGLAGGGQQYF; DNA: TGTGCCACTACGGGACTAGCGGGTGGGGGCCAGCAGTACTTC
V: TRBV3-1; D: -; size: -; J: TRBJ2-1; CDR3: CPSSQDIEQFF; DNA: TGTCCCAGCAGCCAAGATATTGAGCAGTTCTTC
V: TRBV20-1; D: TRBD2; size: -; J: TRBJ2-3; CDR3: CSAFATSGPTDTQYF; DNA: TGCAGTGCCTTCGCAACTAGCGGGCCAACAGATACGCAGTATTTT
V: TRBV18; D: TRBD1; size: large; J: TRBJ2-3; CDR3: CASSPVERTGGTDTQYF; DNA: TGTGCCAGCTCACCAGTGGAGAGGACAGGGGGGACAGATACGCAGTATTTT
V: TRBV3-1; D: -; size: many; J: TRBJ2-4; CDR3: CASSHRGQAKNIQYF; DNA: TGTGCCAGCAGCCACCGCGGACAAGCCAAAAACATTCAGTACTTC
V: TRBV11-1; D: TRBD1; size: -; J: TRBJ2-7; CDR3: CASSRYGTGTTYEQYF; DNA: TGTGCCAGCAGCCGATATGGGACAGGGACAACCTACGAGCAGTACTTC
V: TRBV5-1; D: -; size: few; J: TRBJ2-3; CDR3: CASIGQSTDTQYF; DNA: TGCGCCAGCATAGGACAGAGCACAGATACGCAGTATTTT